Listed here are 29 T cell receptor beta chains from one sample, sequenced in a study of blood T cell repertoires in COVID-19. Libraries were prepared by immunoSEQ multiplex PCR; TCRdb keeps only in-frame clonotypes and omits some of them. The sample holds approximately 240,000 clones, around 85% seen once. The source material was PBMCs or T cells enriched from blood (not recorded which). These receptors originate from a woman in her forties with acute COVID-19.

This clone has just one count. The genes are TRBV6-5 and TRBJ2-7, with unresolved D. Germline CDR1 reads MNHEY; CDR2 reads SVGAGI. CDR3 size: 14 residues. Trimming removed 6 bases from V and 0 bases from J, with 12 bases in between. The CDR3 reads CASSKDWSSYEQYF. CDR3 DNA: TGTGCCAGCAGCAAAGACTGGAGCTCCTACGAGCAGTACTTC.

The chain couples TRBV4-1 to TRBJ2-5; the D gene is possibly TRBD2 (5 bases). V was clipped by 4 bases and J by 5 bases, with 11 bases between them. The CDR3 loop spans 13 amino acids. Per germline, CDR1 MGHRA and CDR2 YSYEKL. CDR3 in amino acids: CASSRGPRETQYF. In DNA, the CDR3 is TGCGCCAGCAGCCGAGGGCCTCGGGAGACCCAGTACTTC.

In DNA form, the CDR3 reads TGTGCCAGTAGTAGACAGCTTATCCAAGGTTACACCGGGGAGCTGTTTTTT. Its protein is CASSRQLIQGYTGELFF. The chain carries TRBV19 and TRBJ2-2; possibly TRBD1 for D (5 bases). Trimming cost V 4 bases and J 3 bases, with 18 bases left between them. The CDR3 is 17 amino acids. In germline, CDR1 is LNHDA, CDR2 SQIVND (reference sequence).

CDR3 protein: CASSQTGQETQYF. For the CDR3, the DNA is TGCGCCAGCAGTCAGACAGGCCAAGAGACCCAGTACTTC. The V call is TRBV23-1, the J call TRBJ2-5, with D possibly matching TRBD1 (6 bases). TRBV23-1 is an ORF, with its function uncertain. The ends were cut back, 3 bases at V and 1 base at J, with 6 bases in the middle. The CDR3 totals 13 residues.

This chain connects TRBV27 to TRBJ1-1; 8 nucleotides match TRBD1. With V trimmed by 3 bases and J by 4 bases, 10 bases remained unmatched. This CDR3 comprises 16 residues. The germline CDR1 and CDR2 sequences are MNHEY and SMNVEV (reference sequence). The CDR3, as DNA: TGTGCCAGCAGTTTTCTCTTGACAGGGGCGAGCACTGAAGCTTTCTTT. It encodes CASSFLLTGASTEAFF.

The V call is TRBV28, the J call TRBJ1-2; tentatively, D is TRBD1 (6 bases). V lost 5 bases, J lost 3 bases, and 10 bases lay in between. The germline CDR1 and CDR2 sequences are MDHEN and SYDVKM. The CDR3 length is 13 residues. As DNA, the CDR3 is TGTGCCAGCAGTCAACAGGGACACTATGGCTACACCTTC. It is translated as CASSQQGHYGYTF.

V and J are TRBV6-1 and TRBJ2-2, with D tentatively TRBD2 (6 bases). The V gene lost 1 base and the J gene lost 7 bases, with 13 bases spanning the gap. The length of the CDR3 is 15 residues. Germline V CDR1 and CDR2: MNHNS, SASEGT. The CDR3 sequence: CASSEGASDLGELFF. In nucleotides, the CDR3 is TGTGCCAGCAGTGAAGGGGCTAGCGATCTCGGGGAGCTGTTTTTT.

The chain combines TRBV6-1 with TRBJ1-5; D unclear. The V gene lost 4 bases and the J gene lost 4 bases, with 5 bases spanning the gap. The CDR3 has 12 residues. Germline values: CDR1 MNHNS, CDR2 SASEGT. CDR3 in amino acids: CASSGSNQPQHF. The CDR3 nucleotides are TGTGCCAGCAGTGGGAGTAATCAGCCCCAGCATTTT.

V and J are TRBV27 and TRBJ2-2; weak D call: TRBD2 (6 bases). V shed 2 bases and J shed 0 bases, with 13 bases lying between them. From germline, CDR1 is MNHEY and CDR2 SMNVEV (reference sequence). The CDR3 runs to 17 residues. The CDR3 bases are TGTGCCAGCAGTTTACCCTGGACTACTACGAACACCGGGGAGCTGTTTTTT. This encodes CASSLPWTTTNTGELFF.

The rearrangement uses TRBV28 and TRBJ2-7; 9 bases align to TRBD2. The V gene end was trimmed by 5 bases and the J gene end by 3 bases; junction bases not matched to a gene: 8. The CDR3 has 15 residues. CDR1 is MDHEN and CDR2 is SYDVKM in the germline V gene. CDR3 DNA: TGTGCCAGCAGTCCCCCCGGGACTAGCCGCTACGAGCAGTACTTC. Residues: CASSPPGTSRYEQYF.

The gene calls are TRBV7-2 and TRBJ1-2, with a tentative D call TRBD1 (6 bases). The CDR3 spans 12 residues. From germline, CDR1 is SGHTA and CDR2 FQGNSA. DNA of the CDR3: TGTGGGGAGGGGGTCGAGAACTATGGCTACACCTTC. Its translation is CGEGVENYGYTF.

This clone was recorded a few times. This chain connects TRBV19 to TRBJ1-1, with 8 bases identical to TRBD1. The V gene end was trimmed by 5 bases and the J gene end by 0 bases; junction bases not matched to a gene: 8. The germline CDR1 and CDR2 sequences are LNHDA and SQIVND (reference sequence). This CDR3 region has 16 residues. The CDR3 nucleotides are TGTGCCAGTAGTGTAACAGGGGGTACGGTGAACACTGAAGCTTTCTTT. This codes for CASSVTGGTVNTEAFF.

The rearrangement uses TRBV28 and TRBJ2-5; possible D gene TRBD1, 5 bases. CDR3 length: 13 residues. Germline CDR1 reads MDHEN; CDR2 reads SYDVKM. Trimming shortened V by 3 bases and J by 5 bases, and 10 bases separated the two germline ends. CDR3 nucleotides: TGTGCCAGCAGTTTTGGGGCCCTCGAGACCCAGTACTTC. Translated, it gives CASSFGALETQYF.

Notes on this clone: Distinct nucleotide sequences in the sample also encode this CDR3. The chain couples TRBV6-5 to TRBJ2-7, with 8 bases matching TRBD1. The CDR3 length is 14 residues. V lost 5 bases and J lost 2; bases outside the gene matches: 5. Germline loops: CDR1 MNHEY, CDR2 SVGAGI. The CDR3 DNA reads TGTGCCAGCAGTAGGGGCAGGGGGCCCTACGAGCAGTACTTC. Amino acid sequence: CASSRGRGPYEQYF.

This chain links TRBV6-5 with TRBJ2-5; TRBD2 is a possible D gene (6 bases). CDR1 MNHEY and CDR2 SVGAGI come from the germline V gene. V lost 3 bases and J 3 bases, leaving 14 bases between the germline ends. The CDR3 has 15 residues. The CDR3 spells CASSYSVTGEETQYF. In nucleotides, the CDR3 is TGTGCCAGCAGTTATTCCGTCACGGGAGAAGAGACCCAGTACTTC.

The chain is built from TRBV24-1 and TRBJ2-3, with D possibly being TRBD1 (6 bases). Per the germline V gene, CDR1 is KGHDR and CDR2 is SFDVKD. Trimming cost V 4 bases and J 0 bases, with 13 bases left between them. This CDR3 is built from 16 residues. CDR3 region: CATSESGTRSTDTQYF. In DNA, the CDR3 is TGTGCCACCAGTGAGTCCGGGACACGTAGCACAGATACGCAGTATTTT.

The rearrangement uses TRBV7-2 and TRBJ1-1; 10 bases fit TRBD1. V lost 2 bases to trimming and J lost 0 bases; unmatched junction nucleotides: 9. This CDR3 is 18 amino acids long. Germline values: CDR1 SGHTA, CDR2 FQGNSA. In nucleotides, the CDR3 is TGTGCCAGCAGCTTATTTGCCCGGGACAGGGGTATGAACACTGAAGCTTTCTTT. Translation gives CASSLFARDRGMNTEAFF.

The chain is built from TRBV18 and TRBJ1-6; a weak D match, TRBD1 (5 bases). Germline CDR1 is KGHSH and CDR2 is LQKENI. V was cut by 2 bases and J by 5 bases, with 7 bases left in between. The CDR3 has 14 amino acids. In nucleotides, the CDR3 is TGTGCCAGCTCACCAGCAGGGAATAATTCACCCCTCCACTTT. Its translation is CASSPAGNNSPLHF.

This clone was recorded a few times. J is TRBJ1-2 and V is TRBV19; 11 nucleotides align to TRBD1. The CDR3 spans 15 residues. J gave up 1 base and V 6 bases, and 4 bases lay outside the gene matches. Germline V gene lookup returns CDR1 LNHDA and CDR2 SQIVND (reference sequence). The CDR3 region has the DNA TGTGCCAGTAGCCGGACAGGGGGCGTTAACTATGGCTACACCTTC. Its protein is CASSRTGGVNYGYTF.

J is TRBJ2-2 and V is TRBV6-5, with TRBD1 identical over 9 bases. Germline lookup yields CDR1 MNHEY and CDR2 SVGAGI. The junction had 4 bases not matched to a gene; V was cut back by 7 bases and J by 4 bases. The CDR3 runs to 14 residues. CDR3 nucleotides: TGTGCCAGCATCCGACAGGGGGGCACCGGGGAGCTGTTTTTT. Its translation is CASIRQGGTGELFF.

The chain has TRBV7-9 and TRBJ1-6; D might be TRBD1 (6 bases). Between the trimmed V and J ends, which lost 5 bases and 6 bases, there was a span of 11 bases. This CDR3 is 14 amino acids long. In germline, CDR1 is SEHNR, CDR2 FQNEAQ (reference sequence). The CDR3 nucleotides are TGTGCCAGCAGCCGGACAGATACTAATTCACCCCTCCACTTT. Protein sequence: CASSRTDTNSPLHF.

The gene calls are TRBV27 and TRBJ1-5; TRBD1 is a possible D gene (6 bases). The ends were cut back, 3 bases at V and 8 bases at J, with 11 bases in the middle. The CDR3 consists of 13 residues. CDR1 is MNHEY and CDR2 is SMNVEV in the germline V gene (reference sequence). CDR3 sequence: CASSFQGREPQHF. CDR3 bases: TGTGCCAGCAGTTTTCAGGGGAGGGAGCCCCAGCATTTT.

V gene TRBV2 combines with J gene TRBJ2-3; D gene ambiguous. V was pared by 6 bases and J by 0 bases, with 4 bases between. The germline CDR1 and CDR2 sequences are SNHLY and FYNNEI. This CDR3 has 12 residues. The CDR3 DNA reads TGTGCCAGCAGGGCTAGCACAGATACGCAGTATTTT. As protein: CASRASTDTQYF.

The chain is built from TRBV5-3 and TRBJ1-4, with D unresolved. TRBV5-3 is filed as an ORF, its function uncertain. V gave up 0 bases and J gave up 5 bases, with 14 bases separating them. The CDR3 consists of 16 residues. The CDR3, as DNA: TGTGCCAGAAGCTTGGGGGCGGGAGGACCGAATGAAAAACTGTTTTTT. It specifies CARSLGAGGPNEKLFF.

A few counts support this clone. The V gene is TRBV28, the J gene TRBJ1-2; D is possibly TRBD1 (6 bases). Germline values: CDR1 MDHEN, CDR2 SYDVKM. This CDR3 region has 16 residues. V was clipped by 7 bases and J by 0 bases, with 18 bases between them. The CDR3 coding sequence is TGTGCCAGCACCCTTTTACAGGGAGTTTCTAACTATGGCTACACCTTC. Protein: CASTLLQGVSNYGYTF.

The V call is TRBV6-5, the J call TRBJ1-2; the match to TRBD1 covers 8 bases. Germline V gene sequence: CDR1 MNHEY, CDR2 SVGAGI. This CDR3 has 14 amino acids. The J segment lost 3 bases and the V segment lost 6 bases, leaving 6 bases of the junction unmatched. The CDR3 DNA reads as TGTGCCAGCAGACCAGGGGGCCGCCACTATGGCTACACCTTC. Translation: CASRPGGRHYGYTF.

The gene calls are TRBV19 and TRBJ1-5; D not certain. Trimming cost V 0 bases and J 7 bases, with 7 bases left between them. The CDR3 length is 13 residues. The V gene's germline CDR1 is LNHDA and CDR2 SQIVND (reference sequence). The CDR3 spells CASSIERQQPQHF. CDR3 nucleotide sequence: TGTGCCAGTAGTATAGAGCGTCAACAGCCCCAGCATTTT.

This clone was recorded a few times. V is TRBV3-1 (or the pseudogene TRBV3-2) and J is TRBJ2-7; a possible D gene is TRBD1 (5 bases). Germline V gene sequence: CDR1 LGHDT, CDR2 YNNKEL (reference sequence). V lost 1 base to trimming and J lost 2 bases, with 9 bases between them. The CDR3 is made up of 14 amino acids. The CDR3: CASSQVAGPYEQYF. The DNA for the CDR3 is TGTGCCAGCAGCCAAGTGGCAGGGCCCTACGAGCAGTACTTC.

This chain connects TRBV7-8 to TRBJ1-5; 8 positions agree with TRBD1. The CDR3 is 14 amino acids. Germline values: CDR1 SGHVS, CDR2 FQNEAQ. V lost 5 bases and J lost 7; bases outside the gene matches: 7. The CDR3 coding sequence is TGTGCCAGCAGCCCCGACAGGGGAGTACAGCCCCAGCATTTT. It specifies CASSPDRGVQPQHF.